These 32 T cell receptor beta chains were all obtained from the same sample, sequenced in a study of T-cell reconstitution after alpha-beta-depleted transplantation in children. Construction of the TCRbeta library involved unique molecular identifiers. TCRdb analysed the PCR reads with MiXCR anew, one entry per CDR3 protein. The data contain about 580,000 distinct CDR3 sequences, roughly 24% of them seen just once; the ten biggest clones take up less than 15%. The source was PBMCs, mostly from graft donor cells, collected 360 days after TCRalphabeta/CD19-depleted stem cell transplant. These receptors originate from a boy younger than two who had a stem cell transplant for acute myeloid leukemia, so the T cells may come from the graft donor.

The chain employs TRBV7-2 and TRBJ2-5; D possibly matches TRBD1 or TRBD2 (6 bases each). The CDR3 is made up of 16 amino acids. Germline V gene lookup returns CDR1 SGHTA and CDR2 FQGNSA. Trimming took 5 bases from V and 5 from J, leaving 21 bases between them. CDR3 bases: TGTGCCAGCAGCCCGGGGTACAACAGGGAGGTGGAGACCCAGTACTTC. It is translated as CASSPGYNREVETQYF. The complete variable domain, with remaining parts taken from reference TRBV7-2 and TRBJ2-5, reads GAGVSQSPSNKVTEKGKDVELRCDPISGHTALYWYRQSLGQGLEFLIYFQGNSAPDKSGLPSDRFSAERTGGSVSTLTIQRTQQEDSAVYLCASSPGYNREVETQYFGPGTRLLVL.

In this sample, this clonotype turned up many times. This chain connects TRBV20-1 to TRBJ1-6, with a tentative D call TRBD1 (5 bases). Germline V gene lookup returns CDR1 DFQATT and CDR2 SNEGSKA (reference sequence). This CDR3 comprises 14 residues. V was trimmed by 0 bases and J by 9 bases, leaving 12 bases between them. CDR3 amino acids: CSARDPAGGSPLHF. In nucleotides, the CDR3 is TGCAGTGCTAGAGATCCGGCGGGGGGTTCACCCCTCCACTTT.

This clonotype was counted many times. The chain has TRBV6-2 or TRBV6-3 and TRBJ2-3; perhaps TRBD1 as D (6 bases). CDR3 length: 15 residues. V shed 2 bases and J shed 1 base, with 10 bases lying between them. Germline CDR1 reads MNHEY; CDR2 reads SVGEGT. The CDR3 loop reads CASSYVGAGTDTQYF. The CDR3 DNA reads as TGTGCCAGCAGTTACGTGGGGGCTGGCACAGATACGCAGTATTTT.

This clonotype showed up just a few times. J is TRBJ2-3 and V is TRBV6-1, with 8 bases fitting TRBD2. Per the germline V gene, CDR1 is MNHNS and CDR2 is SASEGT. V was pared by 7 bases and J by 2 bases, with 5 bases of the junction left unmatched. The CDR3 is 14 amino acids. CDR3: CASTIAGPTDTQYF. In DNA form, the CDR3 reads TGTGCCAGCACCATAGCGGGGCCCACAGATACGCAGTATTTT.

This clonotype was counted ten times or more. The rearrangement links TRBV5-1 to TRBJ2-1; 10 bases line up with TRBD2. The CDR3 totals 14 residues. Germline trimming cut 4 bases from V and 4 bases from J; bases unmatched to any gene: 2. Germline V gene data show CDR1 as SGHRS and CDR2 as YFSETQ. The CDR3 DNA follows: TGCGCCAGCAGCGTAGCGGGGGGATACAATGAGCAGTTCTTC. Translating gives CASSVAGGYNEQFF.

This clonotype was observed a few times. This chain links TRBV4-3 with TRBJ2-3; D is uncertain. Germline CDR1 is LGHNA and CDR2 is YSLEER. The V end lost 4 bases, the J end lost 2 bases, and 7 bases lay between the germline ends. The CDR3 consists of 13 residues. CDR3: CASSLQYTDTQYF. The DNA of the CDR3 is TGCGCCAGCAGCCTACAGTACACAGATACGCAGTATTTT.

This clonotype was counted a few times. The CDR3 is CASSFLGQGTYEQYF. The CDR3 nucleotides are TGTGCCAGCAGTTTCCTTGGACAGGGAACCTACGAGCAGTACTTC. The rearrangement uses TRBV12-3 or TRBV12-4 and TRBJ2-7; 8 nucleotides line up with TRBD1. This CDR3 comprises 15 residues. V gave up 3 bases and J gave up 2 bases; unmatched junction bases: 6.

The rearrangement uses TRBV12-3 or TRBV12-4 and TRBJ2-3, with 9 bases fitting TRBD1. V was clipped by 3 bases and J by 6 bases; unmatched bases: 10. The CDR3 has 16 residues. CDR3 DNA sequence: TGTGCCAGCAGTTTGGCTCCCGGACAGGGGTGGGATACGCAGTATTTT. Translating gives CASSLAPGQGWDTQYF.

The chain is built from TRBV20-1 and TRBJ1-5; 9 bases match TRBD1. Trimming at V came to 0 bases and at J to 4 bases, leaving 4 bases not matched to a gene. Germline V gene data show CDR1 as DFQATT and CDR2 as SNEGSKA (reference sequence). This CDR3 spans 15 amino acids. This CDR3 reads CSAREGTGKNQPQHF. The CDR3 DNA reads as TGCAGTGCTAGAGAGGGGACAGGGAAGAATCAGCCCCAGCATTTT.

At least ten counts were recorded for this clonotype. The V and J genes are TRBV6-5 and TRBJ1-5; 9 nucleotides match TRBD1. Germline CDR1 and CDR2: MNHEY and SVGAGI. Germline trimming cut 6 bases from V and 6 bases from J; bases unmatched to any gene: 3. CDR3 length equals 13 residues. CDR3 in amino acids: CASRRDRVQPQHF. DNA of the CDR3: TGTGCCAGCAGAAGGGACAGGGTTCAGCCCCAGCATTTT.

This clonotype was detected many times. The chain couples TRBV25-1 to TRBJ2-5, with unresolved D. Germline CDR1 MGHDK, CDR2 SYGVNS. The CDR3 spans 13 residues. V was clipped by 3 bases and J by 5 bases, with 10 bases between them. Here the CDR3 reads CASSEVGFETQYF. The DNA of the CDR3 is TGTGCCAGCAGTGAGGTGGGGTTTGAGACCCAGTACTTC.

This clonotype was picked up a small number of times. This sequence joins TRBV24-1 and TRBJ2-1, with TRBD2 matching over 8 bases. Trimming cost V 4 bases and J 1 base; bases outside gene matches: 8. Germline V gene lookup returns CDR1 KGHDR and CDR2 SFDVKD. This CDR3 contains 17 residues. This chain's CDR3 is CATSDRLAGGSYNEQFF. CDR3 bases: TGTGCCACCAGTGACCGTCTGGCGGGGGGATCCTACAATGAGCAGTTCTTC.

In its sample, this clonotype was seen once. J is TRBJ2-4 and V is TRBV5-1; D is undetermined. Germline V gives CDR1 SGHRS, CDR2 YFSETQ. The CDR3 totals 14 residues. V lost 3 bases, J lost 8 bases, and 15 bases lay in between. CDR3 in amino acids: CASSSSDPADIQYF. The CDR3 region has the DNA TGCGCCAGCAGCTCTTCCGACCCTGCGGACATTCAGTACTTC. Combining the CDR3 with reference TRBV5-1 and TRBJ2-4 gives the whole variable domain KAGVTQTPRYLIKTRGQQVTLSCSPISGHRSVSWYQQTPGQGLQFLFEYFSETQRNKGNFPGRFSGRQFSNSRSEMNVSTLELGDSALYLCASSSSDPADIQYFGAGTRLSVL.

There are a few counts of this clonotype. This chain joins TRBV2 and TRBJ2-7; maybe TRBD1 (5 bases). V was pared by 2 bases and J by 7 bases, with 21 bases between. This CDR3 region has 16 residues. In germline, CDR1 is SNHLY, CDR2 FYNNEI. As DNA, the CDR3 is TGTGCCAGCAGTGAAATGGGTACAAGGGCAGGGAAGGAGCAGTACGTC. This codes for CASSEMGTRAGKEQYV.

This clonotype was observed a handful of times. V gene TRBV10-3 combines with J gene TRBJ1-1, with D possibly being TRBD1 (5 bases). CDR3 length equals 16 residues. Trimming removed 0 bases at V and 0 bases at J, with 11 bases between. Germline V lookup: CDR1 ENHRY, CDR2 SYGVKD. CDR3 residues: CAISESGARMNTEAFF. DNA of the CDR3: TGTGCCATCAGTGAGTCAGGGGCCCGAATGAACACTGAAGCTTTCTTT.

This chain uses TRBV12-3 or TRBV12-4 with TRBJ2-5; TRBD2 aligns across 8 bases. Trimming removed 6 bases from V and 2 bases from J; junction bases left unmatched: 8. This CDR3 region has 15 residues. In DNA, the CDR3 is TGTGCCAGCAGCCCCGACGGGAGGGCACAAGAGACCCAGTACTTC. It translates to CASSPDGRAQETQYF.

This clonotype was detected only a few times. The genes are TRBV6-5 and TRBJ2-2; the match to TRBD1 covers 9 bases. This CDR3 has 15 residues. CDR1 MNHEY and CDR2 SVGAGI come from the germline V gene. V was clipped by 2 bases and J by 3 bases; unmatched bases: 1. The CDR3 bases are TGTGCCAGCAGTTACAGGGACAGGGACACCGGGGAGCTGTTTTTT. Amino acids: CASSYRDRDTGELFF.

This clonotype was counted at least ten times. The CDR3 DNA sequence: TGTGCCAGCAGTTTAGTGGGACTAGCATCAGATACGCAGTATTTT. Protein: CASSLVGLASDTQYF. The chain joins TRBV28 to TRBJ2-3; 9 bases are shared with TRBD2. Germline lookup yields CDR1 MDHEN and CDR2 SYDVKM. The CDR3 totals 15 residues. V was pared by 2 bases and J by 4 bases, with 4 bases of the junction left unmatched.

This clonotype has a handful of counts. J is TRBJ1-1 and V is TRBV6-1; 11 positions match TRBD1. This CDR3 has 16 amino acids. The J segment lost 4 bases and the V segment lost 6 bases, leaving 10 bases of the junction unmatched. CDR1 MNHNS and CDR2 SASEGT come from the germline V gene. CDR3 in amino acids: CASSRDRGDFSTEAFF. Written as DNA, the CDR3 is TGTGCCAGCAGCAGGGACAGGGGGGATTTTAGCACTGAAGCTTTCTTT.

The J gene is TRBJ2-5, the V gene TRBV29-1, with 8 bases fitting TRBD1. From germline, CDR1 is SQVTM and CDR2 ANQGSEA. V trimming: 0 bases; J trimming: 1 base; junction bases outside the gene matches: 1. The CDR3 totals 14 residues. CDR3 in DNA: TGCAGCGTTGAAGATGACAGGGGCCAAGAGACCCAGTACTTC. This sequence encodes CSVEDDRGQETQYF.

This clonotype has more than one count but fewer than ten. The J gene is TRBJ2-1, the V gene TRBV29-1; 7 positions match TRBD1. This CDR3 has 12 amino acids. V shed 8 bases and J 8 bases; nucleotides not matched to a gene: 9. Germline-derived CDR1 and CDR2 are SQVTM and ANQGSEA. The CDR3 region is CSSQDRLDEQFF. The CDR3 DNA follows: TGCAGCTCCCAGGACAGGTTAGATGAGCAGTTCTTC.

The sample holds many counts of this clonotype. This chain links TRBV29-1 with TRBJ2-2, with D unresolved. Between the trimmed V and J ends, which lost 0 bases and 2 bases, there was a span of 10 bases. The germline V gene encodes CDR1 SQVTM and CDR2 ANQGSEA. The CDR3 runs to 15 residues. Here the CDR3 reads CSVEEADPNTGELFF. The CDR3 DNA follows: TGCAGCGTTGAAGAGGCAGACCCTAACACCGGGGAGCTGTTTTTT.

This clonotype has at least ten counts. The chain carries TRBV3-1 and TRBJ2-3; TRBD2 matches at 13 bases. Germline assignment: CDR1 LGHDT and CDR2 YNNKEL (reference sequence). Germline trimming cut 5 bases from V and 7 bases from J; bases unmatched to any gene: 12. The CDR3 extends over 17 amino acids. CDR3 protein: CASSEGLAGPRGNTQYF. The CDR3, as DNA: TGTGCCAGCAGCGAGGGACTAGCGGGGCCACGGGGAAATACGCAGTATTTT.

At least ten counts were recorded for this clonotype. V gene TRBV7-9 combines with J gene TRBJ2-5; D is ambiguous. The germline V gene has CDR1 SEHNR and CDR2 FQNEAQ (reference sequence). Deletions cut 1 base from V and 5 bases from J, with 11 bases between. CDR3 length equals 14 residues. The CDR3 DNA reads as TGTGCCAGCAGCTTAGATTCCAGTTCCGAGACCCAGTACTTC. Its protein is CASSLDSSSETQYF. Based on the CDR3 plus reference TRBV7-9 and TRBJ2-5, the full variable domain is DTGVSQNPRHKITKRGQNVTFRCDPISEHNRLYWYRQTLGQGPEFLTYFQNEAQLEKSRLLSDRFSAERPKGSFSTLEIQRTEQGDSAMYLCASSLDSSSETQYFGPGTRLLVL.

A word on this clonotype: Just one base apart from a much larger clone, this may be a read error. The gene calls are TRBV27 and TRBJ1-1, with D unresolved. CDR1 MNHEY and CDR2 SMNVEV come from the germline V gene (reference sequence). Trimming took off 2 bases at V and 2 bases at J, with 9 bases between the two ends. The length of the CDR3 is 14 residues. In nucleotides, the CDR3 is TGTGCCAGCAGTTTAGATTCCAATAACACTGAAGCTTTCTTT. Protein: CASSLDSNNTEAFF.

The chain joins TRBV28 to TRBJ2-1; 8 nucleotides match TRBD1. Trimming took 7 bases from V and 6 from J; bases not matched to a gene: 8. Germline V gene sequence: CDR1 MDHEN, CDR2 SYDVKM. The CDR3 loop spans 14 amino acids. The CDR3 reads CASTFADRANEQFF. The DNA for the CDR3 is TGTGCCAGCACGTTCGCGGACAGGGCCAATGAGCAGTTCTTC.

The chain combines TRBV10-3 with TRBJ2-7, with 10 bases identical to TRBD1. CDR3 length equals 17 residues. V was clipped by 2 bases and J by 2 bases; unmatched bases: 9. Germline CDR1 and CDR2: ENHRY and SYGVKD. The CDR3 nucleotides read TGTGCCATCAGTGAGACCCGGACAGGGGGTTCCCCCTACGAGCAGTACGTC. Translated: CAISETRTGGSPYEQYV.

The genes are TRBV24-1 and TRBJ2-3; 9 bases are a match to TRBD1. After removal of 3 bases from V and 0 bases from J, the junction contained 3 bases not matched to a gene. The CDR3 contains 16 residues. The germline V gene has CDR1 KGHDR and CDR2 SFDVKD. The CDR3 loop is CATSDIGQGSTDTQYF. For the CDR3, the DNA is TGTGCCACCAGTGATATTGGACAGGGGAGCACAGATACGCAGTATTTT.

The rearrangement links TRBV24-1 to TRBJ2-5; TRBD1 matches at 8 bases. Germline V CDR1 and CDR2: KGHDR, SFDVKD. Losses at the gene ends were 3 bases for V and 5 bases for J; bases not matched to a gene: 10. CDR3 length: 16 amino acids. Here the CDR3 reads CATSDGGQGNGETQYF. The CDR3 DNA follows: TGTGCCACCAGTGATGGTGGACAGGGTAATGGCGAGACCCAGTACTTC.

This clonotype was recorded a few times. The V call is TRBV11-3, the J call TRBJ1-2; 9 bases align to TRBD1. Germline V gives CDR1 SGHNT, CDR2 YENEEA. The CDR3 length is 14 residues. The trim removed 4 bases at V and 11 bases at J, leaving 11 bases unmatched. In DNA, the CDR3 is TGTGCCAGCAGCTCCTCCGAGGACAGGGGAGGATACACCTTC. It yields the protein CASSSSEDRGGYTF.

Only a few counts were recorded for this clonotype. The CDR3 is CASSLRTSGSDTQYF. DNA for the CDR3: TGTGCCAGCAGTTTACGGACTAGCGGGTCAGATACGCAGTATTTT. The chain joins TRBV12-3 or TRBV12-4 to TRBJ2-3; TRBD2 matches at 11 bases. This CDR3 has 15 amino acids. Trimming cost V 2 bases and J 4 bases; bases outside gene matches: 2.

The gene calls are TRBV6-2 or TRBV6-3 and TRBJ2-1, with TRBD1 identical over 12 bases. This CDR3 contains 14 residues. Per the germline V gene, CDR1 is MNHEY and CDR2 is SVGEGT. V dropped 6 bases and J dropped 9; count of bases not matched to a gene: 6. In nucleotides, the CDR3 is TGTGCCAGCAGCCGGGACAGGGGGCCTGTTGAGCAGTTCTTC. Its translation: CASSRDRGPVEQFF.